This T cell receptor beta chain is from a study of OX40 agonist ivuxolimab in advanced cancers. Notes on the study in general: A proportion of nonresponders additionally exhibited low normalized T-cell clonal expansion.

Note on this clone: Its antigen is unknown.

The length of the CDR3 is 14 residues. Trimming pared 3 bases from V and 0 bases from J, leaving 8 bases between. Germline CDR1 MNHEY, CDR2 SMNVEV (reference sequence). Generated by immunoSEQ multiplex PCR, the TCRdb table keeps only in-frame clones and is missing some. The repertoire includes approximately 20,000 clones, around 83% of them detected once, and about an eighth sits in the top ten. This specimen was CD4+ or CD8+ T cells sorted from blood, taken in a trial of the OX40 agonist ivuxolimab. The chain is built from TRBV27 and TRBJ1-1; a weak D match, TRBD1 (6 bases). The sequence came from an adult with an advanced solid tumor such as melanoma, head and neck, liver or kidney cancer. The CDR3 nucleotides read TGTGCCAGCAGTTTCAGGGGCATGAACACTGAAGCTTTCTTT. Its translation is CASSFRGMNTEAFF.